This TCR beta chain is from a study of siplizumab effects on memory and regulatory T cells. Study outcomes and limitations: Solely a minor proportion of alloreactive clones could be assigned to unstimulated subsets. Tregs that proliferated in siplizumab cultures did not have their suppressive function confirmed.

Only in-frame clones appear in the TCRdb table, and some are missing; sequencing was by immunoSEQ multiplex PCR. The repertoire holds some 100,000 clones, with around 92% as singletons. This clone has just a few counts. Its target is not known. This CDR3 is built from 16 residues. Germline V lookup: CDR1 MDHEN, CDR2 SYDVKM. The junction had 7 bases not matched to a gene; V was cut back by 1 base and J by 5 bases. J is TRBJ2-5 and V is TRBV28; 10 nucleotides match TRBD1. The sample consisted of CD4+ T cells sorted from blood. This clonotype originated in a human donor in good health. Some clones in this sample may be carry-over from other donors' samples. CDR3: CASSLFLGQGKETQYF. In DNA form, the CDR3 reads TGTGCCAGCAGTTTATTCCTGGGACAGGGGAAGGAGACCCAGTACTTC.